These 9 T cell receptor beta chains share one sample of origin, sequenced in a study of graft-versus-host responses after intestinal transplantation (dated by TCRdb to 2020 to 2023). Libraries were made using the immunoSEQ multiplex PCR assay. TCRdb limited this immuneACCESS table to in-frame rearrangements with V and J called. A share of clones is missing; checked studies link under half to unresolved V genes, and the rest is unexplained. The sample includes around 13,000 clones, with about 83% observed a single time. In total, the top ten clones hold roughly 50% of the sample. The sample here was PBMCs, taken roughly 130 days after transplant. The source is a human patient who received an intestinal transplant, so some T cells may come from the graft donor.

The rearrangement joins TRBV2 to TRBJ2-2; no reliable D call. The CDR3 runs to 15 residues. V was cut by 8 bases and J by 1 base, with 14 bases left in between. Germline CDR1 and CDR2: SNHLY and FYNNEI. CDR3 region: CASRATSLNTGELFF. The CDR3 nucleotides are TGTGCCAGCCGAGCGACATCTCTGAACACCGGGGAGCTGTTTTTT. Filled out from reference TRBV2 and TRBJ2-2, the complete variable domain reads EPEVTQTPSHQVTQMGQEVILRCVPISNHLYFYWYRQILGQKVEFLVSFYNNEISEKSEIFDDQFSVERPDGSNFTLKIRSTKLEDSAMYFCASRATSLNTGELFFGEGSRLTVL.

J is TRBJ1-1 and V is TRBV10-1; 9 bases map to TRBD1. The germline V gene encodes CDR1 WNHNN and CDR2 SYGVQD (reference sequence). With V trimmed by 3 bases and J by 7 bases, 6 bases remained unmatched. CDR3 length: 14 amino acids. Here the CDR3 DNA reads TGCGCCAGCAGTGATCCACAGGGGGCCGGTGAAGCTTTCTTT. Amino acid sequence: CASSDPQGAGEAFF.

This CDR3 is CASSYSLDSPLHF. In DNA form, the CDR3 reads TGTGCCAGCAGTTACTCGTTGGATTCACCCCTCCACTTT. J is TRBJ1-6 and V is TRBV6-5; no clear D. Trimming removed 0 bases at V and 8 bases at J, with 5 bases between. This CDR3 is 13 amino acids long. Germline V gene sequence: CDR1 MNHEY, CDR2 SVGAGI.

This chain links TRBV28 with TRBJ2-5; 8 bases agree with TRBD2. The CDR3 is 16 amino acids. Germline loops: CDR1 MDHEN, CDR2 SYDVKM. The J segment lost 5 bases and the V segment lost 3 bases, leaving 11 bases of the junction unmatched. The CDR3 spells CASSFQTSSGWETQYF. DNA for the CDR3: TGTGCCAGCAGTTTCCAAACATCTAGCGGGTGGGAGACCCAGTACTTC. Complete variable domain (other parts from reference TRBV28 and TRBJ2-5): DVKVTQSSRYLVKRTGEKVFLECVQDMDHENMFWYRQDPGLGLRLIYFSYDVKMKEKGDIPEGYSVSREKKERFSLILESASTNQTSMYLCASSFQTSSGWETQYFGPGTRLLVL.

This clone was detected once. The chain combines TRBV10-2 with TRBJ2-3, with D possibly matching TRBD2 (5 bases). The CDR3 consists of 16 residues. Per germline, CDR1 WSHSY and CDR2 SAAADI. V was trimmed by 4 bases and J by 1 base, leaving 15 bases between them. This CDR3 is CASSAFVEEGTDTQYF. CDR3 nucleotide sequence: TGCGCCAGCAGTGCATTCGTCGAGGAGGGCACAGATACGCAGTATTTT.

The chain employs TRBV9 and TRBJ1-2; 8 bases line up with TRBD1. V shed 3 bases, J shed 2 bases, and the junction held 3 bases outside the gene matches. The germline CDR1 and CDR2 sequences are SGDLS and YYNGEE. The CDR3 is 14 residues long. Here the CDR3 reads CASSEGTGNYGYTF. DNA of the CDR3: TGTGCCAGCAGCGAGGGGACAGGAAACTATGGCTACACCTTC. The full variable domain, with the rest looked up from reference TRBV9 and TRBJ1-2, is DSGVTQTPKHLITATGQRVTLRCSPRSGDLSVYWYQQSLDQGLQFLIQYYNGEERAKGNILERFSAQQFPDLHSELNLSSLELGDSALYFCASSEGTGNYGYTFGSGTRLTVV.

The CDR3 protein is CASSQADRGRFGELFF. CDR3 bases: TGTGCCAGCAGCCAGGCAGACAGGGGTCGTTTCGGGGAGCTGTTTTTT. V gene TRBV7-6 combines with J gene TRBJ2-2, with 8 bases aligning to TRBD1. V lost 5 bases and J lost 7; bases outside the gene matches: 12. This CDR3 is built from 16 residues. The germline gives CDR1 SGHVS, CDR2 FNYEAQ.

The V and J genes are TRBV7-9 and TRBJ1-1; a possible D gene is TRBD1 (5 bases). The germline CDR1 and CDR2 sequences are SEHNR and FQNEAQ (reference sequence). The V gene lost 3 bases and the J gene lost 5 bases, with 13 bases spanning the gap. This CDR3 region has 14 residues. The CDR3 region has the DNA TGTGCCAGCAGCTTTGGGCAGGGACGGACTGAAGCTTTCTTT. It translates to CASSFGQGRTEAFF. Full variable domain (rest looked up from reference TRBV7-9 and TRBJ1-1): DTGVSQNPRHKITKRGQNVTFRCDPISEHNRLYWYRQTLGQGPEFLTYFQNEAQLEKSRLLSDRFSAERPKGSFSTLEIQRTEQGDSAMYLCASSFGQGRTEAFFGQGTRLTVV.

The genes are TRBV7-8 and TRBJ1-2; D ambiguous. The CDR3 sequence is 14 residues long. With 1 base removed from V and 0 bases from J, the gap between germline ends came to 6 bases. Germline CDR1 reads SGHVS; CDR2 reads FQNEAQ. Here the CDR3 DNA reads TGTGCCAGCAGCTTAGTCCAGACTAACTATGGCTACACCTTC. It is translated as CASSLVQTNYGYTF.